This is a list of T cell receptor beta chains from one sample in a study of beta chain features in type 1 diabetes. Here immunoSEQ multiplex PCR was the method, and the copy in TCRdb shows in-frame clones only, minus some. Altogether hundreds of thousands of clones are present, roughly 13% being singletons, with the ten largest covering 0.0095% to 0.011%. The material sequenced was naive CD4+ T cells from blood. These receptors all come from a woman in her late teens or twenties with type 1 diabetes. Each CDR3 is given with its conserved first and last residue. A D gene is named only where the DNA matches it firmly. The size of a clone is reported for some rows only, either as once, few or many, or as a class for expanded clones.

v_call	j_call	clone_size	d_call	cdr3_nt	cdr3_aa
TRBV7-2	TRBJ2-3	-	-	TGTGCCAGCAGCTTAGCATTGCGGGGGCTCCACACAGATACGCAGTATTTT	CASSLALRGLHTDTQYF
TRBV16	TRBJ1-5	-	-	TGTGCCAGCAGCCCAGTTGGGGGGACCACCAATCAGCCCCAGCATTTT	CASSPVGGTTNQPQHF
TRBV9	TRBJ2-1	few	TRBD2	TGTGCCAGCAGCGTAGAGGGACTAGTCAATGAGCAGTTCTTC	CASSVEGLVNEQFF
TRBV7-9	TRBJ2-3	-	TRBD2	TGTGCCAGCAGCCCGGCTAGCGGGGTCACAGATACGCAGTATTTT	CASSPASGVTDTQYF
TRBV7-2	TRBJ2-7	few	TRBD2	TGTGCCAGCCGCCCGGCTAGCGGTTACGAGCAGTACTTC	CASRPASGYEQYF
TRBV5-4	TRBJ2-2	few	-	TGTGCCAGCAGTCAAGACAGCTCCGCCGGGGAGCTGTTTTTT	CASSQDSSAGELFF
TRBV7-9	TRBJ2-1	few	TRBD2	TGTGCCAGCCCCGCGGGGGGGAATGAGCAGTTCTTC	CASPAGGNEQFF
TRBV6-6	TRBJ1-3	-	-	TGTGCCAGCGCCCGCGGGGGAACCTCTGGAAACACCATATATTTT	CASARGGTSGNTIYF
TRBV11-1	TRBJ2-7	few	-	TGTGCCAGCAGCCCCATCTGGGAGTCGCGAGAGTACTTC	CASSPIWESREYF
TRBV29-1	TRBJ1-4	few	-	TGCAGCGTTGCGGGGGGGCTCAGCGAAAAACTGTTTTTT	CSVAGGLSEKLFF
TRBV19	TRBJ1-2	few	-	TGTGCCAGTAGGGGAGGGACGGCCGGCTATGGCTACACCTTC	CASRGGTAGYGYTF
TRBV4-3	TRBJ2-5	-	-	TGCGCCAGCAGCCAAGCCCCCCTCTTTGACAGGTCCGAGACCCAGTACTTC	CASSQAPLFDRSETQYF
TRBV5-6	TRBJ2-7	-	TRBD1	TGTGCCAGCAGCTTCAGGAGCAGGGGGTTTTACGAGCAGTACTTC	CASSFRSRGFYEQYF
TRBV5-1	TRBJ2-7	-	TRBD1	TGCGCCAGCAGCCAAGGACAGGGGAGGGGGTACGAGCAGTACTTC	CASSQGQGRGYEQYF
TRBV4-3	TRBJ2-5	few	-	TGCGCCGGCCACAGTGAAGTCCAAGAGACCCAGTACTTC	CAGHSEVQETQYF
TRBV7-8	TRBJ1-2	few	TRBD1	TGTGCCAGCAGCACAGCGGTGCAGGGGGTAGATGGCTACACCTTC	CASSTAVQGVDGYTF
TRBV9	TRBJ2-1	few	-	TGTGCCAGCAGCGTAGGAGCGTCCTCCTACAATGAGCAGTTCTTC	CASSVGASSYNEQFF
TRBV5-1	TRBJ2-5	-	-	TGCGCCAGCAGCAATTATGTGGAGGAGACCCAGTACTTC	CASSNYVEETQYF
TRBV19	TRBJ2-1	few	-	TGTGCCAGTAGTATGGGGAGCCCTTACAATGAGCAGTTCTTC	CASSMGSPYNEQFF
TRBV2	TRBJ1-5	-	TRBD1	TGTGCCAGCAGCGGGACAGGGGGCAATCAGCCCCAGCATTTT	CASSGTGGNQPQHF
TRBV9	TRBJ1-1	few	TRBD1	TGTGCCAGCAGTGGAACCGGGACAGGGACCACTGAAGCTTTCTTT	CASSGTGTGTTEAFF
TRBV11-3	TRBJ2-1	few	TRBD1	TGTGCCAGCAGCTTAGGCCGGACAGGGAATGAGCAGTTCTTC	CASSLGRTGNEQFF
TRBV6-5	TRBJ1-4	-	-	TGTGCCAGCGGGCAGGGGTTGCAAAAACTGTTTTTT	CASGQGLQKLFF
TRBV30	TRBJ2-3	few	-	TGTGCCTGGAGTCGGGGGAGGGGGGATACGCAGTATTTT	CAWSRGRGDTQYF
TRBV28	TRBJ2-3	-	TRBD1	TGTGCCAGTGGGACAGGGGGCGGTACGCAGTATTTT	CASGTGGGTQYF
TRBV18	TRBJ2-3	few	TRBD1	TGTGCCAGCTCGGGACAGGGTTTCGCAGATACGCAGTATTTT	CASSGQGFADTQYF
TRBV21-1	TRBJ1-2	few	-	-	CASDFYGCTF
TRBV4-3	TRBJ1-4	-	-	TGCGCCAGCAGCGTCGGAGGAACTAATGAAAAACTGTTTTTT	CASSVGGTNEKLFF
TRBV15	TRBJ1-3	-	-	TGTGCCACCAGCAGAGATTACAGCTCTGGAAACACCATATATTTT	CATSRDYSSGNTIYF
TRBV28	TRBJ2-1	few	-	TGTGCCAGCATCCTGGAGGGCTACAATGAGCAGTTCTTC	CASILEGYNEQFF
TRBV18	TRBJ2-1	few	TRBD2	TGTGCCAGCTCACCAACTAGCGGGAATGAGCAGTTCTTC	CASSPTSGNEQFF
TRBV15	TRBJ1-5	-	-	TGTGCCACCAGCGGGGTGCGGGGGAATCAGCCCCAGCATTTT	CATSGVRGNQPQHF
TRBV18	TRBJ2-1	-	TRBD2	TGTGCCAGCTCCCCTGGGGCTAGCGGGATCAATGAGCAGTTCTTC	CASSPGASGINEQFF
TRBV9	TRBJ1-2	-	-	TGTGCCAGCAGCGTAGATCTGGCGACAGACTATGGCTACACCTTC	CASSVDLATDYGYTF
TRBV23-1	TRBJ2-1	few	-	TGCGCCAGCAGTCAATCTCCCACGCGAAATGAGCAGTTCTTC	CASSQSPTRNEQFF
TRBV11-2	TRBJ2-5	few	-	TGTGCCAGCACCCCTTCCGAGACCCAGTACTTC	CASTPSETQYF
TRBV4-3	TRBJ2-3	-	-	TGCGCCAGCAGCCAAGGTTCGGCTAGCCCTAATACGCAGTATTTT	CASSQGSASPNTQYF
TRBV4-1	TRBJ2-7	-	TRBD2	TGCGCCAGCAGCGAGGGTCTGAGGACTAGCGGTTGGGAGCAGTACTTC	CASSEGLRTSGWEQYF
TRBV18	TRBJ2-7	-	-	TGTGCCAGCTCACCATCAGAGGATATGTCCTACGAGCAGTACTTC	CASSPSEDMSYEQYF
TRBV27	TRBJ2-3	few	TRBD2	TGTGCCAGCAGTTTATTCGGGAGGGATACGCAGTATTTT	CASSLFGRDTQYF
TRBV5-4	TRBJ2-7	-	-	TGTGCCAGCAGCACCGACGGGTACGAGCAGTACTTC	CASSTDGYEQYF
TRBV5-1	TRBJ2-2	few	-	TGCGCCAGCACGAGAGAAGCGAACACCGGGGAGCTGTTTTTT	CASTREANTGELFF
TRBV7-3	TRBJ2-1	-	TRBD2	TGTGCCAGCAGCCCCAGCGGGAGAGGAAATGAGCAGTTCTTC	CASSPSGRGNEQFF
TRBV11-2	TRBJ1-2	-	-	TGTGCCAGCAGCCCTATCTCCCAGGGGATATTGCATGGCTACACCTTC	CASSPISQGILHGYTF
TRBV5-4	TRBJ2-7	-	TRBD1	TGTGCCAGCACCGGACAGGGACTCTACGAGCAGTACTTC	CASTGQGLYEQYF
TRBV7-8	TRBJ1-5	few	-	TGTGCCAGCAGCTTCGGGTTGTGGGATCAGCCCCAGCATTTT	CASSFGLWDQPQHF
TRBV7-9	TRBJ2-1	few	TRBD2	TGTGCCAGCAGCCCCGGGACTAGCGGGTTCCACAATGAGCAGTTCTTC	CASSPGTSGFHNEQFF
TRBV19	TRBJ2-7	-	TRBD2	TGTGCCAGTAGGAACCCGGGACTACACTCCTACGAGCAGTACTTC	CASRNPGLHSYEQYF
TRBV4-3	TRBJ1-2	few	-	TGCGCCAGCAGCCCCGGGCGGGGAGATGGCTACACCTTC	CASSPGRGDGYTF
TRBV7-8	TRBJ2-1	few	TRBD1	TGTGCCAGCAGCCCCTTTGGACAGGCCTCCTACAATGAGCAGTTCTTC	CASSPFGQASYNEQFF
TRBV6-5	TRBJ2-3	-	-	TGTGCCAGCGGACCGCAGGGGACAGATACGCAGTATTTT	CASGPQGTDTQYF
TRBV7-9	TRBJ2-1	-	-	TGTGCCAGCAGCTTAGGAGTCGGCGCGGAGGGATTGGATGAGCAGTTCTTC	CASSLGVGAEGLDEQFF
TRBV4-1	TRBJ1-6	-	TRBD1	TGCGCCAGCAGCCAAGATCAGGGGGGTCGGTCACCCCTCCACTTT	CASSQDQGGRSPLHF
TRBV7-9	TRBJ1-1	-	-	TGTGCCAGCAGCCCTGGACAGAGAATGAACACTGAAGCTTTCTTT	CASSPGQRMNTEAFF
TRBV7-9	TRBJ2-7	-	-	TGTGCCAGCAGCTTAGAGTTAGTTCTCCACGAGCAGTACTTC	CASSLELVLHEQYF